This TCR beta chain was recorded in a study of chemoradiotherapy in HPV16-positive cancers. Study background: Functional T-cell assays on a couple of HPV16-positive patients' cells defined candidate HPV-specific clones and common TCR motifs.

Only in-frame clones appear in the TCRdb table, and some are missing; sequencing was by immunoSEQ multiplex PCR. Of 8,000 or so clones in the sample, over 65% were seen once. This CDR3 comprises 18 residues. Germline CDR1 and CDR2: SGHTA and FQGNSA. This clone showed up just once. Its antigen is not known. Study-wide results and limits: In HPV16-positive patients, HPV-responsive T-cell expansion tracked better recurrence-free survival.

The TCR was taken from a human donor with HPV-associated anogenital cancer. This specimen was acquired from a patient who underwent chemoradiotherapy. The chain carries TRBV7-2 and TRBJ2-5, with 9 bases matching TRBD1. The DNA end is a closer match to TRBJ2-7, so the J assignment may be wrong. The chain's CDR3 is CASSLYHPPRDRANEQYF. CDR3 coding DNA: TGTGCCAGCAGCCTTTATCATCCTCCACGGGACAGGGCGAACGAGCAGTACTTC.